Detailed here is one TCR beta chain. The data belong to a study of blood T cell repertoires in COVID-19. Study background: From T cells, B-cell-depleted T cells, or PBMCs came the material, which was cDNA or gDNA.

Participant reports of clinical history set cohort assignment. The recovered donors of Cohort 3 showed two negative PCRs, clearance, or symptom resolution. Original analysis: For nucleated cells, counts were estimated from reference gene primer amplification. Assay used: immunoSEQ multiplex PCR; TCRdb lists only in-frame clones, some missing. Clone size and V and J calls were adopted from that table, with D and trimming inferred from the DNA. The table has approximately 190,000 clones, about 86% seen once; the top ten hold roughly 7%. V shed 4 bases, J shed 0 bases, and the junction held 3 bases outside the gene matches. The CDR3 covers 15 residues. Germline CDR1 is SGHTA and CDR2 is FQGNSA.

The sequence was collected from a man aged 40-49 years who had recovered from COVID-19. The chain is built from TRBV7-2 and TRBJ2-3; 8 nucleotides match TRBD2. The sequencing input was PBMCs or T cells enriched from blood (not recorded which). In DNA, the CDR3 is TGTGCCAGCAGCTCGGGGGGGACTAGCACAGATACGCAGTATTTT. Translating it yields CASSSGGTSTDTQYF.